A selection of T cell receptor beta chains follows, all from one sample in a study of cytomegalovirus exposure and HLA in healthy donors. Clones were sequenced by immunoSEQ multiplex PCR, and TCRdb holds only the in-frame ones, with some missing. The profile shows about 92,000 clones, 81% of them singletons. The material sequenced was PBMCs. Receptors originate from a girl aged 2-10 years in good health and CMV-seropositive. CDR3s include the opening cysteine and the closing phenylalanine or tryptophan. Each record gives: V gene, J gene, D gene, clone size, CDR3 DNA, CDR3 protein. A D gene is named only where the DNA matches it firmly. Expanded clones get a size class; other rows say once, few or many, or leave the size out.

>TRBV5-5|TRBJ1-5|.|.
TGTGCCAGCAGCCTACAGGGTAGTTTAGGCAATCAGCCCCAGCATTTT
CASSLQGSLGNQPQHF
>TRBV27|TRBJ1-1|TRBD1|.
TGTGCCAGCAGGGAGGGGGCGAGTGTTCCCACTGAAGCTTTCTTT
CASREGASVPTEAFF
>TRBV29-1|TRBJ1-3|TRBD1|.
TGCAGCGTTGTAAACTCGGACAGGGGGAAGGGAAACACCATATATTTT
CSVVNSDRGKGNTIYF
>TRBV7-9|TRBJ1-3|.|.
TGTGCCAGCAGCGATACGGGGGTAAACACCATATATTTT
CASSDTGVNTIYF
>TRBV4-1|TRBJ2-7|.|.
TGCGCCAGCAGCCAGTTGACATGGGGGCAGCTGGTCGAGCAGTACTTC
CASSQLTWGQLVEQYF
>TRBV5-7|TRBJ2-2|.|.
TGTGCCAGCAGCTTACCCAAAAAACAGGGATGGACCGGGGAGCTGTTTTTT
CASSLPKKQGWTGELFF
>TRBV2|TRBJ2-7|TRBD2|.
TGTGCCAGCAGGAGGGAGGGCCGAGGGGAGCAGTACTTC
CASRREGRGEQYF
>TRBV19|TRBJ2-6|TRBD1|once
TGTGCCAGTAGTATAGAGATTTTCGGGACAGGGGCGTCAGGGGCCAACGTCCTGACTTTC
CASSIEIFGTGASGANVLTF
>TRBV19|TRBJ1-2|.|.
TGTGCCAGTAGTATAGAGGACCAGGGCTTCCTCTCGGATTATGGCTACACCTTC
CASSIEDQGFLSDYGYTF
>TRBV7-9|TRBJ2-7|.|.
TGTGCCAGCAGCTTCGAGCAGGCTCACGAGCAGTACTTC
CASSFEQAHEQYF
>TRBV27|TRBJ2-7|TRBD2|.
TGTGCCAGCAGTGGCCTACGGGGGGACGGCAGCTCCTACGAGCAGTACTTC
CASSGLRGDGSSYEQYF
>TRBV6-1|TRBJ2-7|.|.
TGTGCCAGCAGTGACGTATTTCTGGCGGGGAGCTCCTACGAGCAGTACTTC
CASSDVFLAGSSYEQYF
>TRBV27|TRBJ1-1|TRBD1|.
TGTGCCAGCAGTGTAAGGACAGGGGCGAACACTGAAGCTTTCTTT
CASSVRTGANTEAFF
>TRBV28|TRBJ1-1|.|.
TGTGCCAGCATTTGGTTCGACACCTTGAACACTGAAGCTTTCTTT
CASIWFDTLNTEAFF
>TRBV30|TRBJ1-6|.|.
TGTGCCTGGAGGTTGGGGGCTGGATCACCCCTCCACTTT
CAWRLGAGSPLHF
>TRBV23-1|TRBJ2-2|TRBD1|.
TGCGCCAGCAGCCTCAAGGTGCCGCGGGACAGGGGTTTAGGCGCGAACACCGGGGAGCTGTTTTTT
CASSLKVPRDRGLGANTGELFF
>TRBV29-1|TRBJ2-1|TRBD2|.
TGCAGCGTTGATGGTAGCGGGAGCAGCTCCTACAATGAGCAGTTCTTC
CSVDGSGSSSYNEQFF
>TRBV20-1|TRBJ2-1|.|.
TGCAGTGTCAGTCGTGGTGAGCAGTTCTTC
CSVSRGEQFF
>TRBV6-1|TRBJ1-1|.|.
TGTGCCAGCAGCAGGTACACTGAAGCTTTCTTT
CASSRYTEAFF
>TRBV7-9|TRBJ1-3|.|.
TGTGCCAGCAGCGAGGTGTGGGGGCCTTCTGGAAACACCATATATTTT
CASSEVWGPSGNTIYF
>TRBV15|TRBJ1-5|.|.
TGTGCCACCAGCAGTCCGGTTAGCAATCAGCCCCAGCATTTT
CATSSPVSNQPQHF
>TRBV2|TRBJ2-4|TRBD2|few
TGTGCCAGCTCACAAAGGGGACTAGCGGGTTTGCTAGCCAAAAACATTCAGTACTTC
CASSQRGLAGLLAKNIQYF
>TRBV7-9|TRBJ2-7|TRBD2|.
TGTGCCAGCAGCTTATGGACTAGCGGCTCCTACGAGCAGTACTTC
CASSLWTSGSYEQYF
>TRBV7-8|TRBJ2-5|.|once
TGTGCCAGCAGCTTACCCGCGCAAGAGACCCAGTACTTC
CASSLPAQETQYF
>TRBV4-2|TRBJ1-5|.|.
TGTGCCAGCAGCCGGCAGACTAATCAGCCCCAGCATTTT
CASSRQTNQPQHF
>TRBV6-5|TRBJ2-3|TRBD2|.
TGTGCCTCGTGGGCGGGAGACAGCACAGATACGCAGTATTTT
CASWAGDSTDTQYF
>TRBV19|TRBJ1-5|.|.
TGTGCCAGTAGTATAGCCTTCAGTGGCTCCGGGCAGCCCCAGCATTTT
CASSIAFSGSGQPQHF
>TRBV10-1|TRBJ1-1|.|.
TGCGCCAGCAGTGGTCGGTCAAACACTGAAGCTTTCTTT
CASSGRSNTEAFF
>TRBV28|TRBJ1-1|TRBD1|.
TGTGCCAGCAATCGAGATAGGGACAGCCGGACTGAAGCTTTCTTT
CASNRDRDSRTEAFF
>TRBV5-1|TRBJ1-1|TRBD1|once
TGCGCCAGCAGCCCGGGACAGGGGGCGGACACTGAAGCTTTCTTT
CASSPGQGADTEAFF
>TRBV7-9|TRBJ2-1|TRBD2|.
TGTGCCAGCAGCTTAGGGGGTGGCGGGAGCCACCGCGATGAGCAGTTCTTC
CASSLGGGGSHRDEQFF
>TRBV14|TRBJ1-1|.|.
TGTGCCAGCAGTCATCCGGGGGGGGCTTCGACCACTGAAGCTTTCTTT
CASSHPGGASTTEAFF
>TRBV5-6|TRBJ1-4|.|.
TGTGCCAGCAGCTCGACAGTTAATGAAAAACTGTTTTTT
CASSSTVNEKLFF
>TRBV5-1|TRBJ2-2|.|.
TGCGCCAGCAGCTCGACTTCACCTTTTGGGGAGCTGTTTTTT
CASSSTSPFGELFF
>TRBV5-4|TRBJ1-2|.|.
TGTGCCAGCAGACCCGGACAGACTCACTATGGCTACACCTTC
CASRPGQTHYGYTF